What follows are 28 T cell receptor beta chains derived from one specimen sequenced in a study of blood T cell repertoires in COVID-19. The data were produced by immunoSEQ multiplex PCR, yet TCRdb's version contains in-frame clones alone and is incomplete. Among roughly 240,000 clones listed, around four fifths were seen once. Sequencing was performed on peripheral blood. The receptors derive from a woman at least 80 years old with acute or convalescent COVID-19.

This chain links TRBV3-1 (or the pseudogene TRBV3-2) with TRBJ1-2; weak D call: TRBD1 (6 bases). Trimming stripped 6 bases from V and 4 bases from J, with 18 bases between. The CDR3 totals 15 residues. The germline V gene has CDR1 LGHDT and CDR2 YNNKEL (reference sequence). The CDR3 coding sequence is TGTGCCAGCAGTCCCAGAACCACAGGGATCTATGGCTACACCTTC. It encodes CASSPRTTGIYGYTF.

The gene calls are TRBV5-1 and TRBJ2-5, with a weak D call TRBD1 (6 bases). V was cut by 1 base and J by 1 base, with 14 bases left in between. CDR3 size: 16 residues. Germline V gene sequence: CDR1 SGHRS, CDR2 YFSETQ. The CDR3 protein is CASSLSGTTGQETQYF. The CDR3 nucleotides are TGCGCCAGCAGCTTGAGTGGGACAACGGGCCAAGAGACCCAGTACTTC. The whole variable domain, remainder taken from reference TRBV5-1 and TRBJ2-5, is KAGVTQTPRYLIKTRGQQVTLSCSPISGHRSVSWYQQTPGQGLQFLFEYFSETQRNKGNFPGRFSGRQFSNSRSEMNVSTLELGDSALYLCASSLSGTTGQETQYFGPGTRLLVL.

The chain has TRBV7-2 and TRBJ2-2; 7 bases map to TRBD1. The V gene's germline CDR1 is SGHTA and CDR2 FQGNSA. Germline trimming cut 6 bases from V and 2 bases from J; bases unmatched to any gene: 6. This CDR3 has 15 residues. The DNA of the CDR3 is TGTGCCAGCAGGATACAGGGGAGCAACACCGGGGAGCTGTTTTTT. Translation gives CASRIQGSNTGELFF.

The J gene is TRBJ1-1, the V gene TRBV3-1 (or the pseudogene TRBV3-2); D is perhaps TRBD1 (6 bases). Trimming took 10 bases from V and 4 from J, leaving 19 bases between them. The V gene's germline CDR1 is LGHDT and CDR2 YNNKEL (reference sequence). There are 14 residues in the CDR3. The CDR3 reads CATYREPQPTEAFF. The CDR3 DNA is TGTGCCACGTACAGGGAGCCCCAGCCCACTGAAGCTTTCTTT.

For the CDR3, the DNA is TGCGCCAGCAGCTTGTTAGGGCTAGCGGGAATGGATACGCAGTATTTT. Encoded protein: CASSLLGLAGMDTQYF. The V and J genes are TRBV5-1 and TRBJ2-3, with 9 positions matching TRBD2. The CDR3 loop spans 16 amino acids. The V gene's germline CDR1 is SGHRS and CDR2 YFSETQ. The trim removed 1 base at V and 6 bases at J, leaving 9 bases unmatched.

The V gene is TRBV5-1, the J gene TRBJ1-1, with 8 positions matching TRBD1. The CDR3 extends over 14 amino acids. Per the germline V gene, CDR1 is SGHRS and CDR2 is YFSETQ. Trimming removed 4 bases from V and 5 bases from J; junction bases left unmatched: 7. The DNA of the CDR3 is TGCGCCAGCAGCCAAGGGACAGGAGGTACTGAAGCTTTCTTT. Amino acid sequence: CASSQGTGGTEAFF.

For the CDR3, the DNA is TGCGCCAGCAGCCAAGATCCATCCGGGGGAGGAACCGGGGAGCTGTTTTTT. Its translation: CASSQDPSGGGTGELFF. V usage is TRBV4-3 and J usage is TRBJ2-2, with D tentatively TRBD2 (6 bases). Germline values: CDR1 LGHNA, CDR2 YSLEER. The germline V and J ends were trimmed by 0 bases and 5 bases, with 16 bases remaining between them. The CDR3 is made up of 17 amino acids.

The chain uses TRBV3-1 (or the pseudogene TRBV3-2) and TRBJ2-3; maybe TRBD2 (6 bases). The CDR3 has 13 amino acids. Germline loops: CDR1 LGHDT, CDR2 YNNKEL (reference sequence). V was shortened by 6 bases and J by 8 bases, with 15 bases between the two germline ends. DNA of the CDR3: TGTGCCAGCAGTAGACGGGAGTACGGTACGCAGTATTTT. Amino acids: CASSRREYGTQYF.

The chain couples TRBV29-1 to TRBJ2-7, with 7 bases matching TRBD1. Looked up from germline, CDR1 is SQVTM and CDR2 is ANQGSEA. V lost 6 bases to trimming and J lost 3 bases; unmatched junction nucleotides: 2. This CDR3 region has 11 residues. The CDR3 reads CSVWTGYEQYF. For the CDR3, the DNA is TGCAGCGTGTGGACAGGCTACGAGCAGTACTTC.

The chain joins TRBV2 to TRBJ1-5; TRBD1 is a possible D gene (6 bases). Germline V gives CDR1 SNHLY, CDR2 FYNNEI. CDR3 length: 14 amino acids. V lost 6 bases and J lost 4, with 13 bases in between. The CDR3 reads CASSAGTPNQPQHF. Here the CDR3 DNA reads TGTGCCAGCAGCGCCGGGACACCAAATCAGCCCCAGCATTTT.

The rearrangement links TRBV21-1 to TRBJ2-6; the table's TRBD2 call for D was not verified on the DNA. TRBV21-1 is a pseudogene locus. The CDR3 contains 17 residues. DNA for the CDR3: TGTGCCAGAGTGGGGTCTAGCGTAAACTCTGGGGCCAACGTCCTGACTTTC. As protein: CARVGSSVNSGANVLTF.

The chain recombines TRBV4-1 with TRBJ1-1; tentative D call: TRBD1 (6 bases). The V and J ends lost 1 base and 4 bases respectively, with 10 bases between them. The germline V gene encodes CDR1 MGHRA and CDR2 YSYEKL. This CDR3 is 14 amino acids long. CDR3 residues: CASSQAGQRTEAFF. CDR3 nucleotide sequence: TGCGCCAGCAGCCAAGCGGGACAACGCACTGAAGCTTTCTTT.

In DNA, the CDR3 is TGCGCCAGCAGCCCCCTCCAGGGGTTTCGGTACGAGCAGTACTTC. This codes for CASSPLQGFRYEQYF. The chain employs TRBV5-1 and TRBJ2-7; D might be TRBD1 (6 bases). The CDR3 length is 15 residues. Germline CDR1 reads SGHRS; CDR2 reads YFSETQ. Trimming removed 4 bases at V and 4 bases at J, with 18 bases between.

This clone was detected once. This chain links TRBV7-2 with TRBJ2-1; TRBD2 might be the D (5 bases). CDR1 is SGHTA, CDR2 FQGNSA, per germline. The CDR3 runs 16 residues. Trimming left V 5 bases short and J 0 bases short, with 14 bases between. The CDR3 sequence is CASSPYRGLSYNEQFF. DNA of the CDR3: TGTGCCAGCAGCCCCTACCGCGGGCTCTCCTACAATGAGCAGTTCTTC.

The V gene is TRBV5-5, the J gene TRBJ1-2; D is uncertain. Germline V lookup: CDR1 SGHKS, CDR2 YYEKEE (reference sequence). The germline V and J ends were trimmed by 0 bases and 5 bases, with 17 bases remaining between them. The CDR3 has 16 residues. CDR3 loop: CASSLAIQAELYGYTF. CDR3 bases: TGTGCCAGCAGCTTGGCCATCCAGGCCGAATTATATGGCTACACCTTC.

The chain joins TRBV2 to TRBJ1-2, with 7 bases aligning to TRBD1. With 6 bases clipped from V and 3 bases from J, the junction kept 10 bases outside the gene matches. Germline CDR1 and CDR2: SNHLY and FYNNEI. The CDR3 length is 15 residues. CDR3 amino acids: CASSDDRATYYGYTF. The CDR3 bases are TGTGCCAGCAGCGATGACAGGGCAACATACTATGGCTACACCTTC.

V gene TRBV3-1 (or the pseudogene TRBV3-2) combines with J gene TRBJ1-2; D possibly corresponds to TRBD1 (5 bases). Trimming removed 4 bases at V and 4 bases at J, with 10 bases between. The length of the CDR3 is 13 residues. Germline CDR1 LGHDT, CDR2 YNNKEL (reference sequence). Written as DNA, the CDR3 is TGTGCCAGCAGCCCGCGGGACTCCTATGGCTACACCTTC. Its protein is CASSPRDSYGYTF.

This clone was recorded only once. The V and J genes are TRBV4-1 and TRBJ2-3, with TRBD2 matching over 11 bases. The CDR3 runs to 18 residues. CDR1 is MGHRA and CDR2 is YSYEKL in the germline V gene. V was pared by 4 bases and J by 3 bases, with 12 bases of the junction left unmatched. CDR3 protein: CASSRSLPGTSGTDTQYF. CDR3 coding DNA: TGCGCCAGCAGCCGATCACTTCCCGGGACTAGCGGAACAGATACGCAGTATTTT.

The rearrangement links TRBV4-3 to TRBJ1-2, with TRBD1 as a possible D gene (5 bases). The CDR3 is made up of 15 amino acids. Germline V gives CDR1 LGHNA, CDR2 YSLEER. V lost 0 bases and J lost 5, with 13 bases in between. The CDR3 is CASSQDRVGGYGYTF. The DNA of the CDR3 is TGCGCCAGCAGCCAAGATCGGGTCGGGGGATATGGCTACACCTTC.

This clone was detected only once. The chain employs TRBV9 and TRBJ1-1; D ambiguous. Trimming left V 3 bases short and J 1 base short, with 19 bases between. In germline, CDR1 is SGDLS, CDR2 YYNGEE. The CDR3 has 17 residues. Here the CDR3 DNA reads TGTGCCAGCAGCGGCGAGGGTACGGGCCGTCCGAACACTGAAGCTTTCTTT. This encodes CASSGEGTGRPNTEAFF. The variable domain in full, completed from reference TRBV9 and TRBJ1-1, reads DSGVTQTPKHLITATGQRVTLRCSPRSGDLSVYWYQQSLDQGLQFLIQYYNGEERAKGNILERFSAQQFPDLHSELNLSSLELGDSALYFCASSGEGTGRPNTEAFFGQGTRLTVV.

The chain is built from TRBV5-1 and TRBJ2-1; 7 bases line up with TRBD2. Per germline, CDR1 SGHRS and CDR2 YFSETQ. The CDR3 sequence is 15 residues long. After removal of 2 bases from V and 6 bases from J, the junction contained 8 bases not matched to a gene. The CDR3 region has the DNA TGCGCCAGCAGCTTATTGGCGGGAGAAAGCAATGAGCAGTTCTTC. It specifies CASSLLAGESNEQFF.

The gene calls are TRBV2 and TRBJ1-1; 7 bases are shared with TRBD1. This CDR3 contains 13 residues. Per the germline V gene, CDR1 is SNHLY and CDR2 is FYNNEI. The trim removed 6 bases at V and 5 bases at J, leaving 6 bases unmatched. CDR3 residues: CASREGAITEAFF. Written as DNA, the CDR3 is TGTGCCAGCAGGGAGGGGGCAATTACTGAAGCTTTCTTT.

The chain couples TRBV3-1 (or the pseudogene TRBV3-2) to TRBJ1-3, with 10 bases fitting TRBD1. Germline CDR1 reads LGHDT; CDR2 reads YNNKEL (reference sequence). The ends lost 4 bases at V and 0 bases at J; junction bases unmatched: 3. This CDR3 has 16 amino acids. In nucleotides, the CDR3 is TGTGCCAGCAGCCGACAGGGGGCAAACTCTGGAAACACCATATATTTT. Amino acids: CASSRQGANSGNTIYF.

CDR3 residues: CASSSLTSGGSNTGELFF. CDR3 nucleotides: TGTGCCAGCAGCTCCTTGACTAGCGGGGGGTCGAACACCGGGGAGCTGTTTTTT. The rearrangement links TRBV7-2 to TRBJ2-2, with TRBD2 matching 13 bases. Unmatched junction bases numbered 5, after V lost 4 bases and J lost 0 bases. The CDR3 is 18 residues long. Germline-derived CDR1 and CDR2 are SGHTA and FQGNSA.

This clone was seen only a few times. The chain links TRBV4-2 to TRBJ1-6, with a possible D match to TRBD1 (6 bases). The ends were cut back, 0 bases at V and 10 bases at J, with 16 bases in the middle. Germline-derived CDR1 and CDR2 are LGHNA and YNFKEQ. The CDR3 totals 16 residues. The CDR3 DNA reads TGTGCCAGCAGCCAAGATCTGGCACAGGGCGAATCACCCCTCCACTTT. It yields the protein CASSQDLAQGESPLHF.

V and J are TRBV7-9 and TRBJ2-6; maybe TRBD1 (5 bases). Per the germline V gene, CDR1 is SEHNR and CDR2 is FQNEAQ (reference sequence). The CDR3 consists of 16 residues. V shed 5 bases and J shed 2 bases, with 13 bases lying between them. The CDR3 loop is CASSRFQGTGANVLTF. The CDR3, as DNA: TGTGCCAGCAGCCGTTTCCAGGGTACTGGGGCCAACGTCCTGACTTTC.

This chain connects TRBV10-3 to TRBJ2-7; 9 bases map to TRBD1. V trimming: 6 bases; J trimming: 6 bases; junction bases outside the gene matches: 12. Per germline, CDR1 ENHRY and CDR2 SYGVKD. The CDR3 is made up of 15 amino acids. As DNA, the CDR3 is TGTGCCATCAGCCGAGACCGGGACAGGGTCAGCGAGCAGTACTTC. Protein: CAISRDRDRVSEQYF.

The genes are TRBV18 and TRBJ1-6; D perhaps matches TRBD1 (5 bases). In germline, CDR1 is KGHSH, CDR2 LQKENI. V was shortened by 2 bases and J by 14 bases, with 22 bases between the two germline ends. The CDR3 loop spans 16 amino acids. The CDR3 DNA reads TGTGCCAGCTCACCAGGTCGGGGGATCCAATCCGGAACCCTCCACTTT. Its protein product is CASSPGRGIQSGTLHF.